This T cell receptor beta chain was observed in a study of shared clonotypes between healthy human individuals. Germline loops: CDR1 SGHVS, CDR2 FNYEAQ. V lost 5 bases to trimming and J lost 1 base, with 14 bases between them. The CDR3 contains 15 residues. A remark on this clone: Its matching antigen is unknown.

In the source study's methods: As immunoSEQ supplied junction-only sequences (without quality scores), filtering differed. TCRdb keeps only in-frame clones here, not all; method: immunoSEQ multiplex PCR. V, J and clone size were drawn from that table, and D and trimming were deduced from the DNA. Here the sample spans about 1,800,000 clones, 85% to 95% being singletons. General study findings and limits: Clonotype sharing among donors was expected to depend on sequencing depth. Estimated richness was generally greater in naive than memory subsets.

Naive CD8 cells were CD45RO-negative, positively selected for CCR7, excluding terminally differentiated effector memory CD45RA+ cells. Sequencing was done on a sample of naive CD8+ T cells sorted from blood. This TCR was sampled from a man between 18 and 29 years old in good health. The chain carries TRBV7-6 and TRBJ1-1, with D perhaps matching TRBD1 (6 bases). The CDR3 region is CASSITTGTNTEAFF. Here the CDR3 DNA reads TGTGCCAGCAGCATAACCACAGGGACGAACACTGAAGCTTTCTTT. The complete variable domain, with remaining parts taken from reference TRBV7-6 and TRBJ1-1, reads GAGVSQSPRYKVTKRGQDVALRCDPISGHVSLYWYRQALGQGPEFLTYFNYEAQQDKSGLPNDRFSAERPEGSISTLTIQRTEQRDSAMYRCASSITTGTNTEAFFGQGTRLTVV.